The clone carrying this T cell receptor (beta chain) was observed many times. Its antigen is unidentified. This sample was taken from a study of CD8+CD57+ T cells in acquired aplastic anemia. On the study more broadly: Yields of DNA that came from sorted CD4+ and CD8+ cells averaged about 3.3 ug. The study, taken as a whole, reports: Between patients and controls, CD8+ Simpson's diversity did not vary significantly. Shared by patients and controls, some 29 CD8+ CDR3s were abundant in patients.

The trim removed 2 bases at V and 4 bases at J, leaving 7 bases unmatched. The CDR3 runs 14 residues. Germline values: CDR1 DFQATT, CDR2 SNEGSKA (reference sequence). Before being chosen for sequencing, patients had shown CD8+CD57+ cell expansion by flow cytometry. No patient had been given any therapy when blood was sampled. CDR3 and TCR beta VDJ profiling relied on a genomic DNA template. Each CDR3 protein gets one entry after TCRdb re-called the reads with MiXCR. Among 150,000 to 200,000 distinct CDR3 sequences listed, 48% were seen once. The source material was sorted CD4+, CD8+, or CD8+CD57+ T cells (not recorded which) from PBMCs. This receptor was obtained from a human donor with aplastic anemia. V is TRBV20-1 and J is TRBJ2-7, with 8 bases aligning to TRBD1. The CDR3 region is CSARFPGGLYEQYF. The CDR3 nucleotides read TGCAGTGCTAGATTCCCAGGGGGCTTGTACGAGCAGTACTTC.